A selection of T cell receptor beta chains follows, all from one sample in a study of a mutant IDH1 vaccine in newly diagnosed glioma. Some clones are missing from TCRdb's copy, which holds only in-frame ones; the method was immunoSEQ multiplex PCR. Among 50,000 or so clones listed, 80% to 90% were seen once. The antigens for these receptors are not known. The sample in question was PBMCs, obtained from a glioma patient whose treatment included an IDH1 peptide vaccine. These receptors all come from a woman in her 50s with glioma. The CDR3 runs from the conserved cysteine through the conserved F or W.

v_call cdr3_length cdr3_aa
TRBV29-1 9 CSVDTEAFF
TRBV28 12 CASRTGYSEAFF
TRBV7-2 11 CASSLVYEQYF
TRBV19 16 CASSAAVKGITGELFF
TRBV11-2 16 CASRHLAGTGDTEAFF
TRBV6-1 15 CASVWRLRDGNTIYF
TRBV5-5 14 CASSLDRGSEKLFF
TRBV6-5 13 CASSYVAGGGYTF
TRBV19 16 CASSPLLPGATQPQHF
TRBV6-1 13 CASSEGRGSALHF
TRBV15 14 CATSSPGTNTEAFF
TRBV19 18 CASSIRSGSGGNTDTQYF
TRBV20-1 10 CSAPHSGYTF
TRBV19 16 CASTLGLAMSTDTQYF
TRBV29-1 14 CSVEDGWRNTEAFF
TRBV5-1 13 CASSLGQSYEQYF
TRBV5-4 12 CASSFSGTGQFF
TRBV6-4 12 CASSTLGQPQHF
TRBV20-1 11 CSAARVTEAFF
TRBV2 14 CASTGTGETGELFF
TRBV11-2 14 CASSLGADNSPLHF
TRBV7-8 15 CASSPPGTGNQPQHF
TRBV7-2 13 CASSLDGRYEQYF
TRBV6-5 14 CASSGRRLGTEAFF
TRBV28 11 CASSSALTQYF
TRBV11-2 13 CASRDNLKDEQYF
TRBV7-2 15 CASSSSRTGRQPQHF
TRBV28 15 CASSTLGTRETEAFF
TRBV7-2 13 CASSSIGPDTQYF
TRBV28 14 CASSPRGGNTEAFF
TRBV12-1 13 CASSPGPNYGYTF
TRBV6-6 15 CASSYSGEGGYEQYF
TRBV5-1 14 CASSLERESEKLFF
TRBV19 16 CASNEGAGGLQETQYF
TRBV2 16 CASSVGRGRYNSPLHF
TRBV19 13 CASSISGANVLTF
TRBV27 13 CASARPGTGELFF
TRBV15 16 CATSRDIGTGYNEQFF
TRBV19 15 CASSIGSGGNYEQYF
TRBV11-2 15 CASSLDGGSGEKLFF
TRBV9 20 CASSVSAGLTLTTTNEKLFF
TRBV5-6 15 CASSPAGGGTGELFF
TRBV20-1 11 CSAQEIHEQYF
TRBV5-6 15 CASSLSQGMAYEQYF
TRBV29-1 15 CSISGLAGGADTQYF
TRBV20-1 11 CSASPKETQYF
TRBV15 17 CATSIDGAGSFNQPQHF
TRBV11-3 14 CASSSPGQGHEQYF
TRBV19 15 CASSITGPGSYEQYF
TRBV25-1 12 CASRTGRNEAFF
TRBV6-1 11 CASSEFYEQYF